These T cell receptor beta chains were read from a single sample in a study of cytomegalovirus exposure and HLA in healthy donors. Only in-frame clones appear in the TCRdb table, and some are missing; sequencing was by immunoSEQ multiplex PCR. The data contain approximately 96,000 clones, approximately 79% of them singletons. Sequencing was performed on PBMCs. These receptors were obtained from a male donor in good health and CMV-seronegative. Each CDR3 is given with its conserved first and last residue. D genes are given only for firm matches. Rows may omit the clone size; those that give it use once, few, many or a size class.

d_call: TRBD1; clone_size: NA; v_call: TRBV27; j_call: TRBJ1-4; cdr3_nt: TGTGCCAGCAGTTTACAGGGGGCTAATGAAAAACTGTTTTTT; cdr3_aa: CASSLQGANEKLFF
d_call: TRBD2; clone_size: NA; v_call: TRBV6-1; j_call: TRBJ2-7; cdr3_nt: TGTGCCAGCAGTGAGTTAGCGGGAGGGCCCTACGAGCAGTACTTC; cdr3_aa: CASSELAGGPYEQYF
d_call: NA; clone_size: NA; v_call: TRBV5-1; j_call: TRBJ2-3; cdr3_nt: TGCGCCAGCAGCTTGGCTCCCAGTAGCACAGATACGCAGTATTTT; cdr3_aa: CASSLAPSSTDTQYF
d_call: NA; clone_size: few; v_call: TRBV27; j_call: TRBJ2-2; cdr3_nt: TGTGCCAGCAGTTTAGGGGGCGCAAACACCGGGGAGCTGTTTTTT; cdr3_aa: CASSLGGANTGELFF
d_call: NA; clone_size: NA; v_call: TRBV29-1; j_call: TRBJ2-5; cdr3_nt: TGCAGCGTTGAATATTTGGCAGGCGAGACCCAGTACTTC; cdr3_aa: CSVEYLAGETQYF
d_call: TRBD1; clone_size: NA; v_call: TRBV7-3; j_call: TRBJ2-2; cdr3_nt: TGTGCCAGCAGCGGGACAGGGGCCACCGGGGAGCTGTTTTTT; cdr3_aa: CASSGTGATGELFF
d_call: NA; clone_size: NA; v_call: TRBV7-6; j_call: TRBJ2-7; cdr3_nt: TGTGCCAGCAGCTTAGTGGGGCCCCATTACGAGCAGTACTTC; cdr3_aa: CASSLVGPHYEQYF
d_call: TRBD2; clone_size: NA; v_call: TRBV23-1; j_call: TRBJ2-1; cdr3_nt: TGCGCCAGCAGGGACGGACTAGCGGCCGTAGGGGAGCAGTTCTTC; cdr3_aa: CASRDGLAAVGEQFF
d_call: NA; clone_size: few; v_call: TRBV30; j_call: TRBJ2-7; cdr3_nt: TGTGCCGGCCGCCGCCCAGGGGCCTACGAGCAGTACTTC; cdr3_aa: CAGRRPGAYEQYF
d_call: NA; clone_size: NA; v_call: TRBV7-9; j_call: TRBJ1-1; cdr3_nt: TGTGCCAGCAGGGTAGGGGCGGCCTTCGGTGAAGCTTTCTTT; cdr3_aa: CASRVGAAFGEAFF
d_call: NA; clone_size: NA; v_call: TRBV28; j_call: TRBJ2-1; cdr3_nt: TGTGCCAGCAGTTTTTTTACGGATGAGCAGTTCTTC; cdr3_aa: CASSFFTDEQFF
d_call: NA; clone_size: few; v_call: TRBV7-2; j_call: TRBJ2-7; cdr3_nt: TGTGCCAGCAGCCCCGGGGGCGGGGGTTCCTACGAGCAGTACTTC; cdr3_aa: CASSPGGGGSYEQYF
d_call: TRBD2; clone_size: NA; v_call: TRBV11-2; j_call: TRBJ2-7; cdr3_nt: TGTGCCAGCAGCTTCGGACTAGCAGGATACGAGCAGTACTTC; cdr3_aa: CASSFGLAGYEQYF